Following are 11 T cell receptor beta chains from one sample sequenced in a study of T cell repertoires in cytomegalovirus infection. MiXCR, run by TCRdb on the reads, gives a single entry per CDR3 protein. The sample has about 250,000 distinct CDR3 sequences; approximately 15% are singletons. Sequencing was performed on CD8+ T cells from PBMCs. The receptors come from a human donor in good health (CMV status not recorded). Some clones in this sample may be carry-over from other donors' samples.

This clonotype was seen a handful of times. The chain has TRBV28 and TRBJ2-4, with D tentatively TRBD1 (6 bases). The CDR3 extends over 16 amino acids. Germline CDR1 and CDR2: MDHEN and SYDVKM. Deletions cut 1 base from V and 0 bases from J, with 10 bases between. The CDR3 loop is CASSLSGQLAKNIQYF. The DNA of the CDR3 is TGTGCCAGCAGTTTATCCGGACAGCTAGCCAAAAACATTCAGTACTTC.

This clonotype has at least ten counts. J is TRBJ2-2 and V is TRBV6-1; D unresolved. CDR1 is MNHNS, CDR2 SASEGT, per germline. The V gene lost 3 bases and the J gene lost 2 bases, with 16 bases spanning the gap. This CDR3 is 17 amino acids long. The CDR3 DNA follows: TGTGCCAGCAGTGAGCGGAACCGGGTCCCAAACACCGGGGAGCTGTTTTTT. Translating it yields CASSERNRVPNTGELFF.

Only a few counts were recorded for this clonotype. This CDR3 reads CASSIVPGTESPEAFF. The CDR3 DNA is TGTGCCAGTAGTATAGTCCCTGGGACAGAGAGCCCTGAAGCTTTCTTT. V and J are TRBV19 and TRBJ1-1, with 7 nucleotides matching TRBD1. The trim removed 1 base at V and 6 bases at J, leaving 11 bases unmatched. The CDR3 sequence is 16 residues long. Germline lookup yields CDR1 LNHDA and CDR2 SQIVND (reference sequence). Full variable domain (rest looked up from reference TRBV19 and TRBJ1-1): DGGITQSPKYLFRKEGQNVTLSCEQNLNHDAMYWYRQDPGQGLRLIYYSQIVNDFQKGDIAEGYSVSREKKESFPLTVTSAQKNPTAFYLCASSIVPGTESPEAFFGQGTRLTVV.

This rearrangement joins TRBV30 to TRBJ2-3; 9 positions agree with TRBD1. V was clipped by 4 bases and J by 7 bases; unmatched bases: 9. The CDR3 totals 14 residues. In germline, CDR1 is GTSNPN, CDR2 SVGIG (reference sequence). CDR3 loop: CAWTGTGQGNTQYF. The CDR3 coding sequence is TGTGCCTGGACGGGGACAGGGCAAGGGAATACGCAGTATTTT.

This clonotype appeared a few times. The genes are TRBV9 and TRBJ2-5, with 7 bases lining up with TRBD2. Germline CDR1 is SGDLS and CDR2 is YYNGEE. The CDR3 contains 15 residues. Germline trimming cut 0 bases from V and 3 bases from J; bases unmatched to any gene: 5. The CDR3: CASSVESAGEETQYF. Here the CDR3 DNA reads TGTGCCAGCAGCGTAGAATCCGCGGGGGAAGAGACCCAGTACTTC.

In its sample, this clonotype was seen many times. The V call is TRBV27, the J call TRBJ2-2; D is uncertain. Trimming removed 5 bases from V and 2 bases from J, with 0 bases in between. The CDR3 is 11 residues long. The germline V gene encodes CDR1 MNHEY and CDR2 SMNVEV (reference sequence). The CDR3 spells CASSNTGELFF. The CDR3 DNA reads TGTGCCAGCAGTAACACCGGGGAGCTGTTTTTT.

CDR3 coding DNA: TGCGCCAGCAGCCGGCGGGCAGGGATAACCACAGATACGCAGTATTTT. Protein: CASSRRAGITTDTQYF. This chain joins TRBV5-1 and TRBJ2-3, with D perhaps TRBD1 or TRBD2 (5 bases each). CDR1 is SGHRS and CDR2 is YFSETQ in the germline V gene. Trimming took off 4 bases at V and 2 bases at J, with 17 bases between the two ends. The CDR3 extends over 16 amino acids.

This clonotype occurred many times. The genes are TRBV27 and TRBJ1-1, with D maybe TRBD1 (5 bases). Per germline, CDR1 MNHEY and CDR2 SMNVEV (reference sequence). Deletions cut 3 bases from V and 2 bases from J, with 7 bases between. The CDR3 totals 13 residues. CDR3 DNA: TGTGCCAGCAGTTTCGGGGCCAACACTGAAGCTTTCTTT. It codes for CASSFGANTEAFF.

A few counts support this clonotype. The J gene is TRBJ1-5, the V gene TRBV12-3 or TRBV12-4; no definite D call. The CDR3 length is 12 residues. Trimming cost V 1 base and J 4 bases, with 2 bases left between them. The CDR3 sequence: CASSLVNQPQHF. CDR3 DNA: TGTGCCAGCAGTTTAGTAAATCAGCCCCAGCATTTT.

This clonotype was seen ten or more times. The V gene is TRBV29-1, the J gene TRBJ2-3; possible D gene TRBD2, 6 bases. Trimming took 5 bases from V and 4 from J, leaving 13 bases between them. The V gene's germline CDR1 is SQVTM and CDR2 ANQGSEA. The CDR3 covers 13 residues. CDR3 nucleotide sequence: TGCAGCGTTTTGCGGGGAAGTGCAGATACGCAGTATTTT. This codes for CSVLRGSADTQYF.

This clonotype showed up many times. J is TRBJ2-1 and V is TRBV7-3; 7 nucleotides match TRBD2. Germline V CDR1 and CDR2: SGHTA, FQGTGA. The CDR3 is 14 amino acids. Trimming cost V 4 bases and J 6 bases; bases outside gene matches: 6. The CDR3: CASSWGGSPNEQFF. CDR3 in DNA: TGTGCCAGCAGCTGGGGGGGATCCCCCAATGAGCAGTTCTTC. Using reference TRBV7-3 and TRBJ2-1 for the parts outside the CDR3, the full variable domain is GAGVSQTPSNKVTEKGKYVELRCDPISGHTALYWYRQSLGQGPEFLIYFQGTGAADDSGLPNDRFFAVRPEGSVSTLKIQRTERGDSAVYLCASSWGGSPNEQFFGPGTRLTVL.